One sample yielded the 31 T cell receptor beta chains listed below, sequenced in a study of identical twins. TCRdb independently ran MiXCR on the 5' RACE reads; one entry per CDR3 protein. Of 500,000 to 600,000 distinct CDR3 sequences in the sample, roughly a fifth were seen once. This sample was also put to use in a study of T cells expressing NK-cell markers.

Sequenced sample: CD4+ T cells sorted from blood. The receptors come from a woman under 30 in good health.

CDR3 amino acids: CATSRGDRSSYEQYF. CDR3 bases: TGTGCCACCAGCAGAGGTGACAGGAGCTCCTACGAGCAGTACTTC. The chain joins TRBV15 to TRBJ2-7; a weak D match, TRBD1 (6 bases). The CDR3 is 15 residues long. V lost 1 base and J lost 0, with 10 bases in between. Germline assignment: CDR1 LNHNV and CDR2 YYDKDF (reference sequence).

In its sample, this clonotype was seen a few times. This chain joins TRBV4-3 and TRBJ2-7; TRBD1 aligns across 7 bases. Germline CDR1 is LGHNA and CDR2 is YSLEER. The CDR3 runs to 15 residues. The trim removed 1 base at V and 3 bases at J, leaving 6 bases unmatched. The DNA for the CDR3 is TGCGCCAGCAGCCAAGCCGGGACAGCGGACTACGAGCAGTACTTC. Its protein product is CASSQAGTADYEQYF.

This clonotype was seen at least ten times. The CDR3, as DNA: TGTGCCAGCACTACGATGGAATACTCTAACTATGGCTACACCTTC. Residues: CASTTMEYSNYGYTF. V and J are TRBV6-2 or TRBV6-3 and TRBJ1-2; D ambiguous. Germline CDR1 reads MNHEY; CDR2 reads SVGEGT. The CDR3 covers 15 residues. V was pared by 7 bases and J by 0 bases, with 15 bases between.

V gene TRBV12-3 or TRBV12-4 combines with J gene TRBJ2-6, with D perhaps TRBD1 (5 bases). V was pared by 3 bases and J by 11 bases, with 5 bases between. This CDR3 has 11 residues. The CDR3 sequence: CASSLGHVLTF. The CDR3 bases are TGTGCCAGCAGTTTGGGGCACGTCCTGACTTTC.

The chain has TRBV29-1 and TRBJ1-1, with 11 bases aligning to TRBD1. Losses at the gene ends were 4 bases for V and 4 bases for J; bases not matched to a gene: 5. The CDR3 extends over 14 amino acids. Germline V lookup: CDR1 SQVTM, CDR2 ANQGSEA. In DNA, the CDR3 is TGCAGCGTTGTGGGACAGGGGGAGGGCACTGAAGCTTTCTTT. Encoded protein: CSVVGQGEGTEAFF.

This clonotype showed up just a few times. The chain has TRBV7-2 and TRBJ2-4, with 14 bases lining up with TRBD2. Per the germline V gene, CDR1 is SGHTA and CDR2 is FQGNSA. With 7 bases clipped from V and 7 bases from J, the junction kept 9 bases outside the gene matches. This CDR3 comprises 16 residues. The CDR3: CASTLTSGRAWNIQYF. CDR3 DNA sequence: TGTGCCAGCACCCTGACTAGCGGGAGGGCGTGGAACATTCAGTACTTC.

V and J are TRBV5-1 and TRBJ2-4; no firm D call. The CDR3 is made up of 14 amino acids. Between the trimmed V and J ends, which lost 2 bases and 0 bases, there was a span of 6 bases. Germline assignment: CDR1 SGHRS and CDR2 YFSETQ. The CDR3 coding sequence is TGCGCCAGCAGCTTTTCGGTAGCCAAAAACATTCAGTACTTC. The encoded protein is CASSFSVAKNIQYF.

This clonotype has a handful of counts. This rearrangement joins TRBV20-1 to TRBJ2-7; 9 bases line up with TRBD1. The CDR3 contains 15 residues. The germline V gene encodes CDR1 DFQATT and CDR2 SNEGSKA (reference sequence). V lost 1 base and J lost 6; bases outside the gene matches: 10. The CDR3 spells CSARGDPGQGGEQYF. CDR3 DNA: TGCAGTGCTAGAGGCGATCCGGGACAGGGAGGCGAGCAGTACTTC.

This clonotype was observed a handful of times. The CDR3 here is CASSLQGAMNTEAFF. CDR3 DNA: TGTGCCAGCAGCCTACAGGGGGCCATGAACACTGAAGCTTTCTTT. The chain is built from TRBV7-9 and TRBJ1-1; 9 bases line up with TRBD1. This CDR3 comprises 15 residues. The germline gives CDR1 SEHNR, CDR2 FQNEAQ (reference sequence). V shed 5 bases, J shed 0 bases, and the junction held 4 bases outside the gene matches.

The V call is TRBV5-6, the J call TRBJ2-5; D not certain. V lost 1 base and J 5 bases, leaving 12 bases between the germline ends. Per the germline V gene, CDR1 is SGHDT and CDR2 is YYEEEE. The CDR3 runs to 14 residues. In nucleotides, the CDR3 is TGTGCCAGCAGCTTGTACCTTCGATCCGAGACCCAGTACTTC. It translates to CASSLYLRSETQYF.

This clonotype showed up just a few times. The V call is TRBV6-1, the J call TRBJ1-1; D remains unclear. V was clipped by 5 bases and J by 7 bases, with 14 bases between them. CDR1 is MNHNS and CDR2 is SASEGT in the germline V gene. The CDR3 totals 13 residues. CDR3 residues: CASSTQNQNEAFF. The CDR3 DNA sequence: TGTGCCAGCAGTACCCAGAACCAGAATGAAGCTTTCTTT.

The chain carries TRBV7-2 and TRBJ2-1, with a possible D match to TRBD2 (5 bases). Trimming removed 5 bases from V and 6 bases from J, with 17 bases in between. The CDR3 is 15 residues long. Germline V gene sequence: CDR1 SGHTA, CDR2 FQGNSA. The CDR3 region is CASSQVSLARNEQFF. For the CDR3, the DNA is TGTGCCAGCAGCCAGGTGTCCCTAGCCCGCAATGAGCAGTTCTTC. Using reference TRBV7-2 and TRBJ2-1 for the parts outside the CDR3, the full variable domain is GAGVSQSPSNKVTEKGKDVELRCDPISGHTALYWYRQSLGQGLEFLIYFQGNSAPDKSGLPSDRFSAERTGGSVSTLTIQRTQQEDSAVYLCASSQVSLARNEQFFGPGTRLTVL.

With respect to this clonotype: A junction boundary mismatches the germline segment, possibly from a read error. CDR3 nucleotide sequence: TGCAGTGTTGGGCAGCCGAATACCGGGGAGCTGTTTTTT. This encodes CSVGQPNTGELFF. The rearrangement joins TRBV20-1 to TRBJ2-2; D is ambiguous. Germline loops: CDR1 DFQATT, CDR2 SNEGSKA (reference sequence). The CDR3 totals 13 residues.

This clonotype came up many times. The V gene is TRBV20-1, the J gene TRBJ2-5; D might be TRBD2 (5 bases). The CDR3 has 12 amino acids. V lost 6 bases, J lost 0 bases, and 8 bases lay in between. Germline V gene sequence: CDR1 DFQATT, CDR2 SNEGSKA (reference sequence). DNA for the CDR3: TGCAGTGCCCAGCGGTACCAAGAGACCCAGTACTTC. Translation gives CSAQRYQETQYF.

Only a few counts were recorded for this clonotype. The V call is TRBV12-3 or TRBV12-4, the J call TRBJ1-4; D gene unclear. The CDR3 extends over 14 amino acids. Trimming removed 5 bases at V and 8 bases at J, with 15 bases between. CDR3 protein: CASSTSPFGEKLFF. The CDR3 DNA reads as TGTGCCAGCAGTACCTCCCCATTCGGAGAAAAACTGTTTTTT.

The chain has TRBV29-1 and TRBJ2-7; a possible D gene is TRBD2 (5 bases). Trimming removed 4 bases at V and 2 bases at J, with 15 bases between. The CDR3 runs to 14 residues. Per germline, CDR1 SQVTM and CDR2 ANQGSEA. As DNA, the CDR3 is TGCAGCGTTGGGGTCACTAGAATCCCCTACGAGCAGTACTTC. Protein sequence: CSVGVTRIPYEQYF.

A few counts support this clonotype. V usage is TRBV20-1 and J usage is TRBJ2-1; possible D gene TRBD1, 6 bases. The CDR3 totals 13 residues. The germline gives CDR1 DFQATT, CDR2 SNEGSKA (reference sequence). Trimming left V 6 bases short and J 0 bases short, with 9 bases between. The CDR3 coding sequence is TGCAGTGCGGGGGCCCCCTCCTACAATGAGCAGTTCTTC. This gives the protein CSAGAPSYNEQFF.

In DNA, the CDR3 is TGTGCCAGCAGCTTTCCCGGGACAGGGAAATACAATGAGCAGTTCTTC. Its translation: CASSFPGTGKYNEQFF. This chain uses TRBV11-2 with TRBJ2-1; 9 bases are shared with TRBD1. The CDR3 runs to 16 residues. V dropped 3 bases and J dropped 4; count of bases not matched to a gene: 7. Germline lookup yields CDR1 SGHAT and CDR2 FQNNGV. Based on the CDR3 plus reference TRBV11-2 and TRBJ2-1, the full variable domain is EAGVAQSPRYKIIEKRQSVAFWCNPISGHATLYWYQQILGQGPKLLIQFQNNGVVDDSQLPKDRFSAERLKGVDSTLKIQPAKLEDSAVYLCASSFPGTGKYNEQFFGPGTRLTVL.

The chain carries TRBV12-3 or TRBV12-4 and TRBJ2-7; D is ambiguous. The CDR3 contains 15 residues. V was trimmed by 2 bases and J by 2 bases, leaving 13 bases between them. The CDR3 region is CASSLTKLGTYEQYF. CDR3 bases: TGTGCCAGCAGTTTAACCAAATTGGGGACCTACGAGCAGTACTTC.

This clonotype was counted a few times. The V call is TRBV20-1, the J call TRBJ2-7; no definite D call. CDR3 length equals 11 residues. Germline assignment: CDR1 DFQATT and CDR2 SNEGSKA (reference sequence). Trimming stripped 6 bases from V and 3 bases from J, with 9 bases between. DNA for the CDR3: TGCAGTGCGGCGGATGACTACGAGCAGTACTTC. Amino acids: CSAADDYEQYF.

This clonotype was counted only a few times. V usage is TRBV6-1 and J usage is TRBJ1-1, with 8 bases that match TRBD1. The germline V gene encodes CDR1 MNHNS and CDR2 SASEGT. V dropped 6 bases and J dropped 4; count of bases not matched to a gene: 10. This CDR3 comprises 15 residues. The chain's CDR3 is CASRPGDRKGTEAFF. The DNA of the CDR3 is TGTGCCAGCAGGCCGGGGGACAGGAAAGGCACTGAAGCTTTCTTT.

In nucleotides, the CDR3 is TGTGCCACCAGCAGAGCTGCGGCCTCTGGGGCCAACGTCCTGACTTTC. As protein: CATSRAAASGANVLTF. This chain joins TRBV15 and TRBJ2-6; D gene ambiguous. Germline V gives CDR1 LNHNV, CDR2 YYDKDF (reference sequence). The V end was cut by 1 base, the J end by 0 bases, with 7 bases between. The CDR3 spans 16 residues.

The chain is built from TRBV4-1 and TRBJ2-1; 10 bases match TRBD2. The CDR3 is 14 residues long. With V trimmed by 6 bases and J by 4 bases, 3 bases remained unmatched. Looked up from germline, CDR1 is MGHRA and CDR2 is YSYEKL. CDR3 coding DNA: TGCGCCAGCAGGGAGCGGGAGGGTTACAATGAGCAGTTCTTC. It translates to CASREREGYNEQFF.

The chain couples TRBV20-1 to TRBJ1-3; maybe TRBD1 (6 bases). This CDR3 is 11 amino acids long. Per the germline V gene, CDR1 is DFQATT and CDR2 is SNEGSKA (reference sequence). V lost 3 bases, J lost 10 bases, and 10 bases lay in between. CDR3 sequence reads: CSASEQGTIYF. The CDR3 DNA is TGCAGTGCTAGTGAGCAGGGGACCATATATTTT.

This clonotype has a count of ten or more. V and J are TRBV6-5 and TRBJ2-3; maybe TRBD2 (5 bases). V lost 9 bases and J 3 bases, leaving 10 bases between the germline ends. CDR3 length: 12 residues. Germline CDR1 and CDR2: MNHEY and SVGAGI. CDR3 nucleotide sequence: TGTGCCAGTAGCCAGCGGACAGATACGCAGTATTTT. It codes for CASSQRTDTQYF.

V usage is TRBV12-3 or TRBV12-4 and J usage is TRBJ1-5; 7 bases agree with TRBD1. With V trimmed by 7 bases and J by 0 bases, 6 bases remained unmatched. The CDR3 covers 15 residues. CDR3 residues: CASTSGQYSNQPQHF. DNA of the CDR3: TGTGCCAGCACCTCGGGACAGTATAGCAATCAGCCCCAGCATTTT.

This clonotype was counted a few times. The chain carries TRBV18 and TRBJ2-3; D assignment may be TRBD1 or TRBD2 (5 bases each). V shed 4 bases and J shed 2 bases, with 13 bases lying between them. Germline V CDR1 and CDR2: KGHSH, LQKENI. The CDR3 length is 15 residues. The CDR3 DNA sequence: TGTGCCAGCTCACGGGGGATTGGCTACACAGATACGCAGTATTTT. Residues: CASSRGIGYTDTQYF.

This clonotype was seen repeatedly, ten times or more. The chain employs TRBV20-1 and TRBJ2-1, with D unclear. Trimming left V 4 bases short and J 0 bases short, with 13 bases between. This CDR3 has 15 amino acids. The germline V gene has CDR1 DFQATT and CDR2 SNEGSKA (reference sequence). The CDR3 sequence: CSAIGDFRSYNEQFF. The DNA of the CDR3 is TGCAGTGCTATAGGAGACTTTCGCTCCTACAATGAGCAGTTCTTC.

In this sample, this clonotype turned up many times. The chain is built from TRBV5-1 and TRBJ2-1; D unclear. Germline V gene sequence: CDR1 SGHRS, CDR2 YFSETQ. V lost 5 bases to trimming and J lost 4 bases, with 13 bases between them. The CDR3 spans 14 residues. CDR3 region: CASSPDKEYNEQFF. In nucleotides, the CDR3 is TGCGCCAGCAGTCCTGACAAAGAATACAATGAGCAGTTCTTC.

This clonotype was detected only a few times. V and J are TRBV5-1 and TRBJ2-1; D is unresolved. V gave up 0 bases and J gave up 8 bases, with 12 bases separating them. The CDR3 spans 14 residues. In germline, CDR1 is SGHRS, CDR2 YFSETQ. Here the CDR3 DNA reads TGCGCCAGCAGCTTGGCCGGTGGGCGATATGAGCAGTTCTTC. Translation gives CASSLAGGRYEQFF. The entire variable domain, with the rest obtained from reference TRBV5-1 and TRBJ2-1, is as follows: KAGVTQTPRYLIKTRGQQVTLSCSPISGHRSVSWYQQTPGQGLQFLFEYFSETQRNKGNFPGRFSGRQFSNSRSEMNVSTLELGDSALYLCASSLAGGRYEQFFGPGTRLTVL.

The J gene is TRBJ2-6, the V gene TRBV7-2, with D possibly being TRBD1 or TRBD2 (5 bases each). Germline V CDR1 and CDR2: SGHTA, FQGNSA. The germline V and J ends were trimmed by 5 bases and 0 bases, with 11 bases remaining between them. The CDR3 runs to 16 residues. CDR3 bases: TGTGCCAGCAGCCTAACGAGGGGCTCTGGGGCCAACGTCCTGACTTTC. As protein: CASSLTRGSGANVLTF. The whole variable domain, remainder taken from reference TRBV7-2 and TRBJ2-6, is GAGVSQSPSNKVTEKGKDVELRCDPISGHTALYWYRQSLGQGLEFLIYFQGNSAPDKSGLPSDRFSAERTGGSVSTLTIQRTQQEDSAVYLCASSLTRGSGANVLTFGAGSRLTVL.